A selection of T cell receptor beta chains follows, all from one sample in a study of beta chain features in type 1 diabetes. Sequencing was performed with immunoSEQ multiplex PCR; in TCRdb, only in-frame clones are kept and a portion is missing. The sample shows 350,000 to 450,000 clones, more than 12% of them seen only once. What was sequenced was naive CD4+ T cells from blood. These receptors were obtained from a woman aged 18-30 years in good health. CDR3s include the opening cysteine and the closing phenylalanine or tryptophan. Fields, in order: D gene, clone size, V gene, J gene, CDR3 DNA, CDR3 protein. The D gene is left open where the match is weak. Some rows mark clone size as missing; the rest say once, few, many or name a class of expanded clone.

>TRBD2|-|TRBV10-3|TRBJ2-3
TGTGCCATCAGTGCATTAGCGGGAGGGGGCACAGATACGCAGTATTTT
CAISALAGGGTDTQYF
>-|-|TRBV28|TRBJ2-1
TGTGCCAGCATCCGAGGCGGGACGGGACATGAGCAGTTCTTC
CASIRGGTGHEQFF
>-|few|TRBV9|TRBJ2-1
TGTGCCAGCAGCGTAGCTACGGGGGGCAGGCCGAGCTCCTACAATGAGCAGTTCTTC
CASSVATGGRPSSYNEQFF
>-|few|TRBV30|TRBJ2-5
TGTGCCTGGAGTCCCAACAGCGGGCCCCAAGAGACCCAGTACTTC
CAWSPNSGPQETQYF
>-|few|TRBV18|TRBJ1-1
TGTGCCAGCTCACCTTGGGGAGGGATAAGTAACACTGAAGCTTTCTTT
CASSPWGGISNTEAFF
>TRBD2|once|TRBV19|TRBJ2-7
TGTGCCAGTACAACTGGGCGGGAGGGCCTCGAGCAGTACTTC
CASTTGREGLEQYF
>-|few|TRBV15|TRBJ2-3
TGTGCCACCAGCAGAAGGAGGGCTGCCCATACAGATACGCAGTATTTT
CATSRRRAAHTDTQYF
>-|few|TRBV7-9|TRBJ1-2
TGTGCCAGCAGCTTGACATCGGCTAACTATGGCTACACCTTC
CASSLTSANYGYTF
>-|-|TRBV5-4|TRBJ1-1
TGTGCCAGCAACTACGCTGCGACAGGGAACACTGAAGCTTTCTTT
CASNYAATGNTEAFF
>TRBD1|-|TRBV7-9|TRBJ2-3
TGTGCCAGCAGCTTACGGACAGGGGTTACGGATACGCAGTATTTT
CASSLRTGVTDTQYF
>-|few|TRBV18|TRBJ1-5
TGTGCCAGCTCACCCGACAGGAATCAGCCCCAGCATTTT
CASSPDRNQPQHF
>TRBD1|-|TRBV11-2|TRBJ2-7
TGTGCCAGCACCTCTCGTGGACAGGACGAGCAGTACTTC
CASTSRGQDEQYF
>TRBD1|few|TRBV13|TRBJ2-2
TGTGCCAGCAGGAGGGGGCGTTCCGGGGAGCTGTTTTTT
CASRRGRSGELFF
>TRBD1|few|TRBV5-1|TRBJ2-7
TGCGCCAGCAGCTCGGACAGGCGATACGAGCAGTACTTC
CASSSDRRYEQYF
>-|-|TRBV16|TRBJ2-7
TGTGCCAGCAGCCAATGGAGGGGTGCCTACGAGCAGTACTTC
CASSQWRGAYEQYF
>-|-|TRBV4-2|TRBJ2-3
TGTGCCAGCAGCCAAGATTGGAGGGAAGATACGCAGTATTTT
CASSQDWREDTQYF
>-|-|TRBV5-6|TRBJ1-5
TGTGCCAGCAGCTTTGAGGGAAGTCAGCCCCAGCATTTT
CASSFEGSQPQHF
>TRBD1|few|TRBV4-3|TRBJ2-7
TGCGCCAGCAGCCCCGGGACAGCAGCCTCCTACGAGCAGTACTTC
CASSPGTAASYEQYF
>TRBD2|-|TRBV7-9|TRBJ2-1
TGTGCCAGCAGCTTACTCGGGCCCTTGGGACTAGCGGAGCAGTTCTTC
CASSLLGPLGLAEQFF
>TRBD2|-|TRBV9|TRBJ2-7
TGTGCCAGCAGCGCCCTAGCGGAAGGGCTCGGCTACGAGCAGTACTTC
CASSALAEGLGYEQYF
>TRBD1|few|TRBV29-1|TRBJ2-5
TGCAGCGGGGGACAGGCGTCCCAAGAGACCCAGTACTTC
CSGGQASQETQYF
>-|-|TRBV4-1|TRBJ2-6
TGCGCCAGCAGCCACCAGACAAACTCTGGGGCCAACGTCCTGACTTTC
CASSHQTNSGANVLTF
>TRBD2|-|TRBV6-5|TRBJ2-2
TGTGCCAGCAGATCTAGCGGGAGGGGCGGGGAGCTGTTTTTT
CASRSSGRGGELFF
>-|few|TRBV5-1|TRBJ2-2
TGCGCCAGCAGCCCTTGGACAATGGGGTCCGGGGAGCTGTTTTTT
CASSPWTMGSGELFF
>-|few|TRBV5-1|TRBJ2-5
TGCGCCAGCAGCCCGACAGGGAGGGAGACCCAGTACTTC
CASSPTGRETQYF
>TRBD2|few|TRBV5-4|TRBJ2-7
TGTGCCAGCAGTCGAGGCACTCCGGGACTAGGTCTCGACGAGCAGTACTTC
CASSRGTPGLGLDEQYF
>-|-|TRBV18|TRBJ2-5
TGTGCCAGCTCACCCGGGGTTGGCGAGACCCAGTACTTC
CASSPGVGETQYF
>TRBD1|-|TRBV7-9|TRBJ1-2
TGTGCCAGCAGCCTACTGGGACAGGGATACGGCTACACCTTC
CASSLLGQGYGYTF
>-|few|TRBV2|TRBJ2-3
TGTGCCACACGTGAGGACTACATCACAGATACGCAGTATTTT
CATREDYITDTQYF
>TRBD1|-|TRBV9|TRBJ2-6
TGTGCCAGCAGCTCCCGGGACAGGGAACCTGGGGCCAACGTCCTGACTTTC
CASSSRDREPGANVLTF
>-|few|TRBV28|TRBJ1-2
TGTGCCAGCAGTCGGACAGCTGGCTACACCTTC
CASSRTAGYTF
>-|-|TRBV18|TRBJ2-5
TGTGCCAGCTCCCCCGCAGTGCAAGAGACCCAGTACTTC
CASSPAVQETQYF